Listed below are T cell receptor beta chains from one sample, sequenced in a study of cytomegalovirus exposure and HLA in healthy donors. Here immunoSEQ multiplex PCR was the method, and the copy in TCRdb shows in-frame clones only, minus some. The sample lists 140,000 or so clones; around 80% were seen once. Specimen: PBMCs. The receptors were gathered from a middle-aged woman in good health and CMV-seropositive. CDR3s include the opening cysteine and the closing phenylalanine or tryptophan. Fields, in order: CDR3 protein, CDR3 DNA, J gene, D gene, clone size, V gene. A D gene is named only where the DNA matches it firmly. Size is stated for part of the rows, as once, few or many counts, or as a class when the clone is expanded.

CDR3: CSVEEGRGTQYF; DNA: TGCAGCGTTGAGGAGGGAAGGGGGACCCAGTACTTC; J: TRBJ2-5; D: -; size: -; V: TRBV29-1
CDR3: CASKGTSGLGGEQFF; DNA: TGTGCCAGCAAGGGGACTAGCGGACTTGGGGGTGAGCAGTTCTTC; J: TRBJ2-1; D: TRBD2; size: -; V: TRBV6-1
CDR3: CASSLGRSGYTF; DNA: TGTGCCAGCAGCTTAGGGAGGTCTGGCTACACCTTC; J: TRBJ1-2; D: -; size: -; V: TRBV7-9
CDR3: CASSNQGENGYTF; DNA: TGTGCCAGCAGCAACCAGGGGGAAAATGGCTACACCTTC; J: TRBJ1-2; D: -; size: -; V: TRBV21-1
CDR3: CASSVNRFMNTEAFF; DNA: TGTGCCAGCAGCGTAAACAGATTCATGAACACTGAAGCTTTCTTT; J: TRBJ1-1; D: -; size: -; V: TRBV5-6
CDR3: CASSLSPPGVASENTGELFF; DNA: TGTGCCAGCAGTTTATCCCCCCCCGGGGTAGCCTCAGAGAACACCGGGGAGCTGTTTTTT; J: TRBJ2-2; D: -; size: -; V: TRBV27
CDR3: CAIRRDREGEQYF; DNA: TGTGCCATCAGGCGGGACAGGGAAGGCGAGCAGTACTTC; J: TRBJ2-7; D: TRBD1; size: -; V: TRBV10-3
CDR3: CASSPSGRPDTQYF; DNA: TGTGCCAGTTCTCCTAGCGGGAGACCAGATACGCAGTATTTT; J: TRBJ2-3; D: TRBD2; size: -; V: TRBV19
CDR3: CASATGDYGYTF; DNA: TGTGCCAGCGCTACGGGGGACTATGGCTACACCTTC; J: TRBJ1-2; D: -; size: few; V: TRBV18
CDR3: CASSTWSYEKLFF; DNA: TGTGCCAGCAGCACCTGGTCCTACGAAAAACTGTTTTTT; J: TRBJ1-4; D: -; size: -; V: TRBV6-5
CDR3: CASSEVGTGELFF; DNA: TGTGCCAGCAGTGAGGTCGGCACCGGGGAGCTGTTTTTT; J: TRBJ2-2; D: -; size: few; V: TRBV6-4
CDR3: CASSPRALGTGGSRARPQHF; DNA: TGTGCCAGCAGTCCTAGGGCCCTAGGGACAGGGGGCAGTCGGGCTCGGCCCCAGCATTTT; J: TRBJ1-5; D: TRBD1; size: -; V: TRBV28
CDR3: CASRVIQGAVRETQYF; DNA: TGTGCCAGCAGAGTAATTCAGGGGGCGGTAAGGGAGACCCAGTACTTC; J: TRBJ2-5; D: TRBD1; size: -; V: TRBV2
CDR3: CASKDRGISYNEQFF; DNA: TGTGCCAGCAAGGACAGGGGCATATCCTACAATGAGCAGTTCTTC; J: TRBJ2-1; D: TRBD1; size: -; V: TRBV7-2
CDR3: CASSSDSGRADFF; DNA: TGTGCCAGCAGTTCCGACAGCGGGAGGGCCGATTTCTTC; J: TRBJ2-1; D: TRBD2; size: -; V: TRBV28
CDR3: CASSRTGYEQYF; DNA: TGTGCCAGCAGCCGTACGGGGTACGAGCAGTACTTC; J: TRBJ2-7; D: -; size: -; V: TRBV13
CDR3: CASQENTEAFF; DNA: TGCGCCAGCCAGGAGAACACTGAAGCTTTCTTT; J: TRBJ1-1; D: -; size: once; V: TRBV10-2
CDR3: CAWSAKDRSDNTEAFF; DNA: TGTGCCTGGAGTGCCAAAGACAGAAGCGATAACACTGAAGCTTTCTTT; J: TRBJ1-1; D: -; size: -; V: TRBV30
CDR3: CASGFPQSTSGTYNEQFF; DNA: TGTGCTAGTGGTTTCCCCCAGAGCACTAGCGGGACATACAATGAGCAGTTCTTC; J: TRBJ2-1; D: TRBD2; size: once; V: TRBV12-5
CDR3: CATSKEGSGSRDEQFF; DNA: TGTGCCACCAGCAAAGAAGGAAGCGGGAGTAGAGATGAGCAGTTCTTC; J: TRBJ2-1; D: TRBD2; size: -; V: TRBV15
CDR3: CASSYSPRAGAYEQYF; DNA: TGTGCCAGCAGTTACTCTCCTCGGGCCGGGGCCTACGAGCAGTACTTC; J: TRBJ2-7; D: -; size: -; V: TRBV6-5
CDR3: CASSPDLGFYGYTF; DNA: TGTGCCAGCAGCCCGGATCTGGGCTTCTATGGCTACACCTTC; J: TRBJ1-2; D: -; size: -; V: TRBV11-2
CDR3: CARSLDLLAVGETQYF; DNA: TGTGCCAGAAGCTTGGATTTACTAGCGGTTGGGGAGACCCAGTACTTC; J: TRBJ2-5; D: TRBD2; size: few; V: TRBV5-3
CDR3: CASSQVGAYNEQFF; DNA: TGTGCCAGCAGCCAAGTCGGGGCCTACAATGAGCAGTTCTTC; J: TRBJ2-1; D: -; size: few; V: TRBV4-2
CDR3: CASSYRLAGVYEQYF; DNA: TGTGCCAGCAGTTATCGGCTAGCGGGGGTATACGAGCAGTACTTC; J: TRBJ2-7; D: TRBD2; size: -; V: TRBV6-5
CDR3: CASSIIAGGNQETQYF; DNA: TGTGCCAGCAGCATAATAGCGGGGGGGAATCAAGAGACCCAGTACTTC; J: TRBJ2-5; D: TRBD2; size: -; V: TRBV27
CDR3: CTLGQHGYTF; DNA: TGCACCTTGGGACAGCACGGCTACACCTTC; J: TRBJ1-2; D: TRBD1; size: -; V: TRBV20-1
CDR3: CASSYVPGGHYEQYF; DNA: TGTGCCAGCAGTTACGTTCCGGGAGGGCACTACGAGCAGTACTTC; J: TRBJ2-7; D: TRBD2; size: -; V: TRBV6-5
CDR3: CASSVGIAGVVMDTQYF; DNA: TGTGCCAGCAGCGTAGGGATAGCGGGAGTGGTTATGGATACGCAGTATTTT; J: TRBJ2-3; D: TRBD2; size: -; V: TRBV9
CDR3: CATSRNRAEAFF; DNA: TGTGCCACCAGCAGAAACAGGGCTGAAGCTTTCTTT; J: TRBJ1-1; D: -; size: many; V: TRBV15
CDR3: CASSPRVLRDEQYF; DNA: TGTGCCAGCAGTCCCCGGGTCCTAAGAGACGAGCAGTACTTC; J: TRBJ2-7; D: -; size: -; V: TRBV28
CDR3: CASSLAVAGAQFF; DNA: TGTGCCAGCAGCTTAGCAGTAGCGGGGGCCCAGTTCTTC; J: TRBJ2-1; D: TRBD2; size: -; V: TRBV7-2
CDR3: CASSEGAGGTYEQYF; DNA: TGTGCCAGCAGCGAGGGGGCGGGGGGGACCTACGAGCAGTACTTC; J: TRBJ2-7; D: TRBD2; size: -; V: TRBV9
CDR3: CASSLALGQGAKEQYF; DNA: TGTGCCAGCAGCTTGGCGTTGGGACAGGGGGCTAAAGAGCAGTACTTC; J: TRBJ2-7; D: TRBD1; size: -; V: TRBV7-6